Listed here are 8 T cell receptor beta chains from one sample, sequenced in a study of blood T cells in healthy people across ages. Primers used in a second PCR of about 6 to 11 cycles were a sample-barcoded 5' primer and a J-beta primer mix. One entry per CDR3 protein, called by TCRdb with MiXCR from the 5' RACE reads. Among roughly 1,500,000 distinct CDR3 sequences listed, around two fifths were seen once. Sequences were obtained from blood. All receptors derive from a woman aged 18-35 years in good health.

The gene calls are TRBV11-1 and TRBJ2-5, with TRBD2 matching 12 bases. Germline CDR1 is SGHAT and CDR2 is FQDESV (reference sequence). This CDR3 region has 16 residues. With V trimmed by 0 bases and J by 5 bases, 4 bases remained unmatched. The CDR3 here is CASSLAPGLAGETQYF. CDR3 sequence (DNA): TGTGCCAGCAGCTTAGCTCCGGGACTAGCGGGTGAGACCCAGTACTTC.

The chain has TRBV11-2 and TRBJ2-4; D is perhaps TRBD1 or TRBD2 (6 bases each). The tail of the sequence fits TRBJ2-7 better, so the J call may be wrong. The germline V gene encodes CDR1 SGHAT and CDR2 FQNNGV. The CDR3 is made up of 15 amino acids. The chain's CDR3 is CASSFGGGLPYEQYF. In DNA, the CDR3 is TGTGCCAGCAGCTTTGGTGGGGGGCTTCCCTACGAGCAGTACTTC.

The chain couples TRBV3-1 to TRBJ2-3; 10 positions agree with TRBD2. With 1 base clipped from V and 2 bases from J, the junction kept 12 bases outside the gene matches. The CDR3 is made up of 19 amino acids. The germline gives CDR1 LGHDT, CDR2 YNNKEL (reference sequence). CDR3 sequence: CASSQVYTSGGADTDTQYF. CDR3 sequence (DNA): TGTGCCAGCAGCCAAGTATATACAAGCGGGGGGGCGGACACAGATACGCAGTATTTT.

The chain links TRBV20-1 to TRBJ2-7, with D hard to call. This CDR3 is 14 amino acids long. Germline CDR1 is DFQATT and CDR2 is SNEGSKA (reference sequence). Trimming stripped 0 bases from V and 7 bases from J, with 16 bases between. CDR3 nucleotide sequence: TGCAGTGCTAGAGACTCCGCCCAGAAACCGGAGCAGTACTTC. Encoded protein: CSARDSAQKPEQYF.

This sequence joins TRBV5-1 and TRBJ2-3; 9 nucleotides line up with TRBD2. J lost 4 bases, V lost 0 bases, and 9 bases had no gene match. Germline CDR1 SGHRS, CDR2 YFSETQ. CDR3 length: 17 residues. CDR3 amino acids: CASSLGMGSGGPDTQYF. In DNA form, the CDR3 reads TGCGCCAGCAGCTTGGGAATGGGTAGCGGGGGCCCAGATACGCAGTATTTT. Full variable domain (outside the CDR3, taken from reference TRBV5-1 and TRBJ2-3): KAGVTQTPRYLIKTRGQQVTLSCSPISGHRSVSWYQQTPGQGLQFLFEYFSETQRNKGNFPGRFSGRQFSNSRSEMNVSTLELGDSALYLCASSLGMGSGGPDTQYFGPGTRLTVL.

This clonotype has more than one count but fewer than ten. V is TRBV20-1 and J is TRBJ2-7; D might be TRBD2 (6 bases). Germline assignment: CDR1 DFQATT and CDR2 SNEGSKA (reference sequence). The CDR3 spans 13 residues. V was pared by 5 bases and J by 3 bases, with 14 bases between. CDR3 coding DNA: TGCAGTGCTTACCGGGGGTTAGACTACGAGCAGTACTTC. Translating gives CSAYRGLDYEQYF.

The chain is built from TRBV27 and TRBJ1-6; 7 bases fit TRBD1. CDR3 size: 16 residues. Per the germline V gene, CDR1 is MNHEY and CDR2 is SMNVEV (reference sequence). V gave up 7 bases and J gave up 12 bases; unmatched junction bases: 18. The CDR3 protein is CASTRGQAWGREPLHF. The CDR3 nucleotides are TGTGCCAGCACCCGAGGACAGGCTTGGGGTAGGGAACCCCTCCACTTT.

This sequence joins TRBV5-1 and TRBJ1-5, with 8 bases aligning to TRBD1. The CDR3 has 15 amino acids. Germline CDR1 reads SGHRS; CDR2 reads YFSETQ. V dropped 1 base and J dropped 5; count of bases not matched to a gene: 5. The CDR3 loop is CASSLMGQADQPQHF. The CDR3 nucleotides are TGCGCCAGCAGCTTGATGGGACAGGCGGATCAGCCCCAGCATTTT.